What follows are 4 T cell receptor beta chains derived from one specimen sequenced in a study of early T cells in non-severe SARS-CoV-2 infection. A single record per CDR3 protein comes from TCRdb applying MiXCR to the 5' RACE reads. This table holds tens of thousands of distinct CDR3 sequences, roughly an eighth found once. Input material: whole blood. These receptors all come from an adult who was a healthcare worker with PCR-confirmed SARS-CoV-2 infection or an uninfected control (not recorded which).

In nucleotides, the CDR3 is TGTGCCATCAGGAGGGCAGGGGGCGAGGATGGCTACACCTTC. Translated: CAIRRAGGEDGYTF. The chain couples TRBV10-3 to TRBJ1-2, with TRBD1 identical over 8 bases. The length of the CDR3 is 14 residues. V was pared by 6 bases and J by 6 bases, with 9 bases of the junction left unmatched. Germline CDR1 reads ENHRY; CDR2 reads SYGVKD.

The J gene is TRBJ2-7, the V gene TRBV28, with a weak D call TRBD2 (5 bases). From germline, CDR1 is MDHEN and CDR2 SYDVKM. This CDR3 is 15 amino acids long. Between the trimmed V and J ends, which lost 1 base and 5 bases, there was a span of 15 bases. The CDR3 protein is CASSLLAGLGHEQYF. For the CDR3, the DNA is TGTGCCAGCAGTTTATTGGCGGGCCTAGGGCACGAGCAGTACTTC.

In this sample, this clonotype turned up a few times. The chain joins TRBV20-1 to TRBJ2-3; 10 nucleotides match TRBD2. Unmatched junction bases numbered 4, after V lost 3 bases and J lost 4 bases. The CDR3 has 14 residues. Per the germline V gene, CDR1 is DFQATT and CDR2 is SNEGSKA (reference sequence). The CDR3 loop reads CSARLAGEADTQYF. Written as DNA, the CDR3 is TGCAGTGCTAGGCTAGCGGGAGAAGCAGATACGCAGTATTTT.

This clonotype appeared a few times. The J gene is TRBJ1-1, the V gene TRBV2; D uncertain. Trimming shortened V by 1 base and J by 5 bases, and 11 bases separated the two germline ends. CDR1 and CDR2 from the germline V gene are SNHLY and FYNNEI. The CDR3 length is 14 residues. DNA of the CDR3: TGTGCCAGCAGTGAAGTTCTACACGGGACTGAAGCTTTCTTT. Translated: CASSEVLHGTEAFF.